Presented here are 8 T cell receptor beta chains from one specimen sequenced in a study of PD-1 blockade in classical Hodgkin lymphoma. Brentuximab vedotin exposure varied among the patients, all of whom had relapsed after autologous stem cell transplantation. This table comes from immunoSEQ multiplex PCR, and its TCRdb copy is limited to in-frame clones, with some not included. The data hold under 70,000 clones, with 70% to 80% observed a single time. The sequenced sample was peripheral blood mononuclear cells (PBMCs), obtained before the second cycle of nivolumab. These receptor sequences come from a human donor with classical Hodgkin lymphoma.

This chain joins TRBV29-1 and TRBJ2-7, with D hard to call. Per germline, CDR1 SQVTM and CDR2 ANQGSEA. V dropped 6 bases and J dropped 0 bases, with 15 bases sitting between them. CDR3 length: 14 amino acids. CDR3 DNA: TGCAGCGTGACGGGCGGATCGACCTCCTACGAGCAGTACTTC. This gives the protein CSVTGGSTSYEQYF.

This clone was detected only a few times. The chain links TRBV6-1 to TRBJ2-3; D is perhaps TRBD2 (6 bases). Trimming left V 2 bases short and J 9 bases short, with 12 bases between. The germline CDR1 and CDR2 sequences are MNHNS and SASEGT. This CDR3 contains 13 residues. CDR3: CASSESIGRTQYF. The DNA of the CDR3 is TGTGCCAGCAGTGAAAGTATAGGGAGGACGCAGTATTTT.

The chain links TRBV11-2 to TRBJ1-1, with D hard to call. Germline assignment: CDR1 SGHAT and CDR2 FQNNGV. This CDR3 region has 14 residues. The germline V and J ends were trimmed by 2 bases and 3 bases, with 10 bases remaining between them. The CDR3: CASSLPGGDTEAFF. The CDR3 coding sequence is TGTGCCAGCAGCTTACCTGGAGGAGACACTGAAGCTTTCTTT.

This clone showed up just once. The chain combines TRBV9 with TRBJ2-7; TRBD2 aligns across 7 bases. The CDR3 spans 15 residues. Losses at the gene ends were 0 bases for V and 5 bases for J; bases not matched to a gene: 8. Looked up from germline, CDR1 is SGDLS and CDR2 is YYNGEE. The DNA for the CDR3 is TGTGCCAGCAGCGTAGCCTCTAGCGGTTCTAACGAGCAGTACTTC. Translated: CASSVASSGSNEQYF.

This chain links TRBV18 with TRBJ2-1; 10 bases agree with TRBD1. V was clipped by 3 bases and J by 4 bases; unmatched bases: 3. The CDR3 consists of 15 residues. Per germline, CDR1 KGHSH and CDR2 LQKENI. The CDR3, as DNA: TGTGCCAGCTCACCGGGGACAGGGGCATACAATGAGCAGTTCTTC. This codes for CASSPGTGAYNEQFF.

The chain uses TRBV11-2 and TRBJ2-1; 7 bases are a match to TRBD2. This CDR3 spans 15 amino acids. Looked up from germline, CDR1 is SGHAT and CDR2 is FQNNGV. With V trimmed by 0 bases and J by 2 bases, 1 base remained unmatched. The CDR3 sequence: CASSLDAGAYNEQFF. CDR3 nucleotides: TGTGCCAGCAGCTTAGACGCGGGGGCCTACAATGAGCAGTTCTTC.

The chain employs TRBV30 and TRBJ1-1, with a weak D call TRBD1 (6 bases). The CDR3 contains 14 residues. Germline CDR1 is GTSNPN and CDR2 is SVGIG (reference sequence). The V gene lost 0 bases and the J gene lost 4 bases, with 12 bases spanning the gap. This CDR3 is CAWSVGTYGTEAFF. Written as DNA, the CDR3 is TGTGCCTGGAGTGTAGGGACATATGGCACTGAAGCTTTCTTT.

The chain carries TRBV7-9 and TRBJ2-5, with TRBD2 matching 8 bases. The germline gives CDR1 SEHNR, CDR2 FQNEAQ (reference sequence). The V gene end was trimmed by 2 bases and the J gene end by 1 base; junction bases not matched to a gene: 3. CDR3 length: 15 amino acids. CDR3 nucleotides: TGTGCCAGCAGCTTACCGGGGGGGAGCCAAGAGACCCAGTACTTC. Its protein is CASSLPGGSQETQYF.